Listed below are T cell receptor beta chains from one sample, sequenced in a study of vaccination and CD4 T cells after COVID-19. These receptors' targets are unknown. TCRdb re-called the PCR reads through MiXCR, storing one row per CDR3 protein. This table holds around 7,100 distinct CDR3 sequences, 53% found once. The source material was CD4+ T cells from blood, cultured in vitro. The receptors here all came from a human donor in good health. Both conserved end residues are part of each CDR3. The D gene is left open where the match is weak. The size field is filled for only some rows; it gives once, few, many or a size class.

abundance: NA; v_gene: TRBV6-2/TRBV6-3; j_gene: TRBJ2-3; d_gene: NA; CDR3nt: TGTGCCAGCTCTAACCTGGTCGGAGATACGCAGTATTTT; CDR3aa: CASSNLVGDTQYF
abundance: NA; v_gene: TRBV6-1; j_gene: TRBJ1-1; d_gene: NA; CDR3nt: TGTGCCACAGTATTCGACAGGTCGTTAGGGAACACTGAAGCTTTCTTT; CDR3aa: CATVFDRSLGNTEAFF
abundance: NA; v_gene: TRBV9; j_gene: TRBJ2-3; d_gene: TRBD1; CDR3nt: TGTGCCAGCAGCGTAGAACCGGGACAGAACACGCAGTATTTT; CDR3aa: CASSVEPGQNTQYF
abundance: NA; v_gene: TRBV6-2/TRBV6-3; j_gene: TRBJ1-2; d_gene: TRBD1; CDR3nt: TGTGCCAGCAGTTACGACCCGGGACAGGCTAACTATGGCTACACCTTC; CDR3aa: CASSYDPGQANYGYTF
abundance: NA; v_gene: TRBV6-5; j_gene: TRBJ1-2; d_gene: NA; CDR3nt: TGTGCCAGCAGTTACTCGGGCAGGCCGGAGGAGGGCTACACCTTC; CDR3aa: CASSYSGRPEEGYTF
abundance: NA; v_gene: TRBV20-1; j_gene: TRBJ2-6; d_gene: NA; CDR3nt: TGCAGTGCTAGAGATTTTCGGAACTCTGGGGCCAACGTCCTGACTTTC; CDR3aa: CSARDFRNSGANVLTF
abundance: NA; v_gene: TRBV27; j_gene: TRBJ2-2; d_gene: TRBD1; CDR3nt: TGTGCCAGCAGTAGACGACAGGGGGCCGGCACCGGGGAGCTGTTTTTT; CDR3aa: CASSRRQGAGTGELFF
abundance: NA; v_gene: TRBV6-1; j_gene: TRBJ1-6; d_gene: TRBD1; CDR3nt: TGTGCCTTCTCGACAGGGTTTAATTCACCCCTCCACTTT; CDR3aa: CAFSTGFNSPLHF
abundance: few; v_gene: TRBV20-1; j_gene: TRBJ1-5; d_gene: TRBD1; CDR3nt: TGCAGTGCTAGCCCTGGGACAGGGGGTTATCAGCCCCAGCATTTT; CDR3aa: CSASPGTGGYQPQHF
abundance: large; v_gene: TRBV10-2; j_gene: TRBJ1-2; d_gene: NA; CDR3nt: TGCGCCAGCAGTGAGAGGGGAGCCCTTCGTGGCTACACCTTC; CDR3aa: CASSERGALRGYTF
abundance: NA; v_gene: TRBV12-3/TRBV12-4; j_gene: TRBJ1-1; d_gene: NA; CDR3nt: TGTGCCAGCAGTTCGACAAAGGGGACTGAAGCTTTCTTT; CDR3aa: CASSSTKGTEAFF
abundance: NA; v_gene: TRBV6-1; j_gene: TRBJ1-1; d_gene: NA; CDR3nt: TGTGCCAGCAGGACGGGGGAGTTCACTGAAGCTTTCTTT; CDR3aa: CASRTGEFTEAFF
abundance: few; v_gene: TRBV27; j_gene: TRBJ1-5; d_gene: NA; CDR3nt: TGTGCCAGCAAGTTTTATCCGCCTTCTAATCAGCCCCAGCATTTT; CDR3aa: CASKFYPPSNQPQHF
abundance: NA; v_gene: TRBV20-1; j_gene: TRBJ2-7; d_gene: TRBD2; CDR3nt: TGCAGTGCAGGGACTAGCGGCTCCTACGAGCAGTACTTC; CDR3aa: CSAGTSGSYEQYF
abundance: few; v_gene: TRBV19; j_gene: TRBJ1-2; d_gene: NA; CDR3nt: TGTGCCAGTAGCCCCAGGCATGGCTACACCTTC; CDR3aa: CASSPRHGYTF
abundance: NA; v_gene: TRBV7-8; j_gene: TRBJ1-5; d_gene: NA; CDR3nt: TGTGCCAGCAGCTCGACGGGATATAGCAATCAGCCCCAGCATTTT; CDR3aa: CASSSTGYSNQPQHF
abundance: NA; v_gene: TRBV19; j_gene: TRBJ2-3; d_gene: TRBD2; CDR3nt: TGTGCCAGTAGTATTGGACTAGCGGGGATGGTAGATACGCAGTATTTT; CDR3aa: CASSIGLAGMVDTQYF
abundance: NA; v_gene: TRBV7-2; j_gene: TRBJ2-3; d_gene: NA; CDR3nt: TGTGCCAGCAGCTTTCGGGATAAAGGGGGTAGCACAGATACGCAGTATTTT; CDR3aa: CASSFRDKGGSTDTQYF
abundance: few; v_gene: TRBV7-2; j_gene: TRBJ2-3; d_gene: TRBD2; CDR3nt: TGTGCCAGCAGCTCTACTAGCGCCAGCACAGATACGCAGTATTTT; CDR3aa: CASSSTSASTDTQYF
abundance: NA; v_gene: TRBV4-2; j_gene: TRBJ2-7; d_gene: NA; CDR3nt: TGTGCCAGCAGCCAAGATATCGGGAGAGGCGAGCAGTACTTC; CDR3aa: CASSQDIGRGEQYF
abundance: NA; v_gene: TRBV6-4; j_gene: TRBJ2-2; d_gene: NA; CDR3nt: TGTGCCAGCAGTGCCAGGTCGGGCACCGGGGAGCTGTTTTTT; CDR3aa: CASSARSGTGELFF
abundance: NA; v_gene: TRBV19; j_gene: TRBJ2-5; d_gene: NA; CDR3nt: TGTGCCAGTAGTATCTCGGAGACCCAGTACTTC; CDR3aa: CASSISETQYF
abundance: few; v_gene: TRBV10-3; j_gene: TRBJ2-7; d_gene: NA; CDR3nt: TGTGCCATCAGAGCACAGGGTGTGTACGAGCAGTACTTC; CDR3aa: CAIRAQGVYEQYF
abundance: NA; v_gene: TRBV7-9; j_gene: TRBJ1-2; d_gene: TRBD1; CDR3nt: TGTGCCAGCAGCTTGTCAGGGGGCGGGAAGGACACCTTC; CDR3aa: CASSLSGGGKDTF
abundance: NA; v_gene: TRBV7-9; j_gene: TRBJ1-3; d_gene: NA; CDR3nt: TGTGCCAGCAGCCCGACAGGAGGGTCTGGAGACACCATATATTTT; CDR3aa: CASSPTGGSGDTIYF
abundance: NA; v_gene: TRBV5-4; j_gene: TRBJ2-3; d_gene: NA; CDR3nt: TGTGCCAGCAGCCGATTGACTGCGGGGGCTGGGGATACGCAGTATTTT; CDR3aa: CASSRLTAGAGDTQYF
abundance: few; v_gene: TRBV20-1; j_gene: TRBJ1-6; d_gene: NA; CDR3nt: TGCAGTGCTAGAGTAGATTATAATTCACCCCTCCACTTT; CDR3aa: CSARVDYNSPLHF
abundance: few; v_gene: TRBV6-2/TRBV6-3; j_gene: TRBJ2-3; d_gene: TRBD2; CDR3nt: TGTGCCAGCAGCTCCGGGACTAGCCTCTTTAGCACAGATACGCAGTATTTT; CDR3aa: CASSSGTSLFSTDTQYF
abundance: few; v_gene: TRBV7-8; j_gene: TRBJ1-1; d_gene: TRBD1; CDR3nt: TGTGCCAGCAGCTTAGTGACAGGGGACGTTGCTGAAGCTTTCTTT; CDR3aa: CASSLVTGDVAEAFF
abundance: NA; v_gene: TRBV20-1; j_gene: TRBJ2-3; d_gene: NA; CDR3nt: TGCAGCCTAGACAGGACCACAGATACGCAGTATTTT; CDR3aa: CSLDRTTDTQYF
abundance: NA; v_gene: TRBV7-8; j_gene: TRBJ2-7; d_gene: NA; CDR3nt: TGTGCCAGCAGCTTAGCATATTCCTCCTACGAGCAGTACTTC; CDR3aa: CASSLAYSSYEQYF
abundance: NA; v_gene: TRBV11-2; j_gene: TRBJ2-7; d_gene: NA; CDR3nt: TGTGCCAGCAGCGGTCTTATCTACGAGCAGTACTTC; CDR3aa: CASSGLIYEQYF